A selection of T cell receptor beta chains follows, all from one sample in a study of regulatory T cells in long-lasting Graves disease. TCRdb ran MiXCR on the multiplex PCR reads and lists one entry per CDR3 protein. Among approximately 540,000 distinct CDR3 sequences, around 13% were seen once, and the ten largest hold over 7%. The same sample was also studied in work on T cells in Graves' hyperthyroidism and ophthalmopathy.

This sample comprised peripheral blood mononuclear cells (PBMCs), obtained at new diagnosis, from a patient treated with antithyroid drugs. These receptors were collected from a woman aged 25 to 39 with Graves disease. Both conserved end residues are part of each CDR3. The order of the fields is CDR3 protein, CDR3 DNA, J gene, D gene, V gene, clone size. The D gene is left open where the match is weak. Only some rows state a clone size, as once, few, many or a class for expanded clones.

CDR3aa: CSALDRGLYGYTF
CDR3nt: TGCAGTGCTCTGGACAGGGGGCTCTATGGCTACACCTTC
j_gene: TRBJ1-2
d_gene: TRBD1
v_gene: TRBV20-1
abundance: many

CDR3aa: CASSIDSFQRTSDRETQYF
CDR3nt: TGTGCCAGTAGTATAGATTCCTTCCAAAGGACATCGGATCGGGAGACCCAGTACTTC
j_gene: TRBJ2-5
d_gene: .
v_gene: TRBV19
abundance: .

CDR3aa: CSAKRVGPGTEAFF
CDR3nt: TGCAGTGCTAAGAGGGTGGGGCCGGGGACTGAAGCTTTCTTT
j_gene: TRBJ1-1
d_gene: .
v_gene: TRBV20-1
abundance: many

CDR3aa: CASSEIRAYSSPLHF
CDR3nt: TGTGCCAGCAGTGAAATTCGAGCCTATAGTTCACCCCTCCACTTT
j_gene: TRBJ1-6
d_gene: .
v_gene: TRBV2
abundance: many

CDR3aa: CASSAVRKYEQYF
CDR3nt: TGTGCCAGCAGCGCTGTCAGGAAATACGAGCAGTACTTC
j_gene: TRBJ2-7
d_gene: .
v_gene: TRBV6-1
abundance: few

CDR3aa: CASSLFQGGSNEKLFF
CDR3nt: TGTGCCAGCAGCTTATTCCAGGGGGGTAGCAATGAAAAACTGTTTTTT
j_gene: TRBJ1-4
d_gene: TRBD1
v_gene: TRBV7-2
abundance: .

CDR3aa: CASETTGELFF
CDR3nt: TGTGCCAGCGAGACGACCGGGGAGCTGTTTTTT
j_gene: TRBJ2-2
d_gene: .
v_gene: TRBV28
abundance: many

CDR3aa: CASRPRVASRETQYF
CDR3nt: TGCGCCAGCAGACCTAGGGTGGCTAGCCGAGAGACCCAGTACTTC
j_gene: TRBJ2-5
d_gene: .
v_gene: TRBV5-1
abundance: .

CDR3aa: CASGGSYNEQFF
CDR3nt: TGTGCCAGCGGGGGATCCTACAATGAGCAGTTCTTC
j_gene: TRBJ2-1
d_gene: .
v_gene: TRBV27
abundance: many

CDR3aa: CASSLRRGQGGQYGYTF
CDR3nt: TGTGCCAGCAGCTTACGCCGGGGACAGGGAGGGCAGTATGGCTACACCTTC
j_gene: TRBJ1-2
d_gene: TRBD1
v_gene: TRBV11-2
abundance: many

CDR3aa: CASSRSLFGGSHRITGANVLTF
CDR3nt: TGTGCCAGCAGCAGATCCTTATTCGGCGGCAGCCACCGGATAACTGGGGCCAACGTCCTGACTTTC
j_gene: TRBJ2-6
d_gene: .
v_gene: TRBV11-2
abundance: many